This TCR beta chain was obtained from a study of beta chain features in type 1 diabetes. Overall study findings and caveats: All four CD4+ subsets from Type 1 diabetes patients carried moderately but significantly shorter TCRB CDR3s.

Expressed TCRB transcripts got sequenced, as all isolated RNA was reverse transcribed. Assay used: immunoSEQ multiplex PCR; TCRdb lists only in-frame clones, some missing. The table lists roughly 300,000 clones, approximately 9.9% of them singletons. In this sample, this clone turned up a few times. The antigen is unknown. The germline V and J ends were trimmed by 7 bases and 3 bases, with 12 bases remaining between them. Germline V gives CDR1 SNHLY, CDR2 FYNNEI. CDR3 size: 13 residues. This clonotype was sampled from a man aged 25-45 years with type 1 diabetes. The sequenced sample consisted of central memory CD4+ T cells from blood. The rearrangement joins TRBV2 to TRBJ1-2; D uncertain. CDR3 nucleotides: TGTGCCAGCAAGATACAGCTTGACTATGGCTACACCTTC. It specifies CASKIQLDYGYTF.